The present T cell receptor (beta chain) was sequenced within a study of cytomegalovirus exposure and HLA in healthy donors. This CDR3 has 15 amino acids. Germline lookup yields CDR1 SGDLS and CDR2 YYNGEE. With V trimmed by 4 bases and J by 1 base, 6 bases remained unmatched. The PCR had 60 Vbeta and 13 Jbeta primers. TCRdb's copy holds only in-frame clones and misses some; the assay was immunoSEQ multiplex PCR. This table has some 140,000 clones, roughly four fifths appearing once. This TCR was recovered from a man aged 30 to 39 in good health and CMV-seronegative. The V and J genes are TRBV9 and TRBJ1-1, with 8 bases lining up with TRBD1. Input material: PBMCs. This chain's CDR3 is CASSLRGTGNTEAFF. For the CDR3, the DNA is TGTGCCAGCAGCCTACGGGGGACAGGGAACACTGAAGCTTTCTTT.